A single sample gave rise to the 30 T cell receptor beta chains below, sequenced in a study of T cell clonality in common variable immunodeficiency. Here immunoSEQ multiplex PCR was the method, and the copy in TCRdb shows in-frame clones only, minus some. Listed for the sample are about 47,000 clones, none seen a single time. The sample comprised peripheral blood mononuclear cells. These receptors came from a person between 18 and 69 years old in good health.

This clone was found many times. The CDR3 end falls 3 residues outside the read, so it is completed with the germline J gene. The genes are TRBV19 and TRBJ1-3; no definite D call. Germline values: CDR1 LNHDA, CDR2 SQIVND (reference sequence). There are 17 residues in the CDR3. The germline V and J ends were trimmed by 6 bases and 0 bases, with 18 bases remaining between them. The CDR3 reads CASRPPRSTYSGNTIYF. The sequenced part of the CDR3 DNA is TGTGCCAGTAGACCGCCTAGATCCACGTACTCTGGAAACACC.

In its sample, this clone was seen many times. Read sequence stops 3 residues before the CDR3 end, and the germline J gene provides the missing end. The chain uses TRBV20-1 and TRBJ2-4; 13 bases are shared with TRBD2. The CDR3 sequence is 18 residues long. CDR1 DFQATT and CDR2 SNEGSKA come from the germline V gene (reference sequence). The covered CDR3 bases are TGCAGTGCTAATGGGGAACTAGCGGGGGGGCCGTCGAGGAAAATT. This codes for CSANGELAGGPSRKI. The complete CDR3 protein is CSANGELAGGPSRKIQYF.

In this sample, this clone turned up many times. The read terminates 3 residues before the CDR3 end, so the remaining end is supplied by the germline J gene. The chain is built from TRBV5-4 and TRBJ2-7; D possibly uses TRBD1 or TRBD2 (5 bases each). Germline loops: CDR1 SGHNT, CDR2 YYREEE (reference sequence). The V end was cut by 4 bases, the J end by 6 bases, with 17 bases between. CDR3 length: 14 residues. CDR3 amino acids: CASSVPGSPSEQYF. CDR3 bases read: TGTGCCAGCAGCGTACCAGGGAGTCCCTCCGAG.

This clone has ten or more counts. An end of the junction does not agree with germline; a read error may underlie this. The sequenced fragment ends 3 residues before the CDR3 boundary, so the rest is inferred from the germline J gene. The chain combines TRBV4-2 with TRBJ1-2, with 9 bases identical to TRBD1. The CDR3 is 16 amino acids. Germline V gene data show CDR1 as LGHNA and CDR2 as YNFKEQ. The CDR3 sequence: CASSQDATGGYYGYTF. The sequenced part of the CDR3 DNA is TGCGCCAGCAGCCAAGATGCAACAGGGGGCTACTATGGC.

This clone was observed many times. The CDR3 extends 3 residues past the end of the read, so its final part is completed from the germline J gene. The chain employs TRBV6-2 or TRBV6-3 and TRBJ2-1, with 9 bases fitting TRBD1. This CDR3 region has 15 residues. J lost 6 bases, V lost 2 bases, and 5 bases had no gene match. Germline lookup yields CDR1 MNHEY and CDR2 SVGEGT. Incomplete CDR3 DNA: TGTGCCAGCAGTTACCGGGACAGGGCAAGCAATGAG. Amino acid sequence: CASSYRDRASNE. The entire CDR3 sequence reads CASSYRDRASNEQFF.

This clone was recorded at least ten times. The CDR3 end lies 3 residues beyond the end of the read and is filled in from the germline J gene. The chain carries TRBV13 and TRBJ2-1; 7 bases align to TRBD2. Trimming removed 6 bases from V and 2 bases from J; junction bases left unmatched: 7. The V gene's germline CDR1 is PRHDT and CDR2 FYEKMQ (reference sequence). CDR3 size: 15 residues. The chain's CDR3 is CASRPLAAPYNEQFF. CDR3 bases read: TGTGCCAGCAGGCCGCTAGCGGCCCCCTACAATGAG.

In this sample, this clone turned up many times. The CDR3 is cut off 3 residues early in the read; its end comes from the germline J gene. The J gene is TRBJ1-2, the V gene TRBV14, with 8 bases aligning to TRBD1. The CDR3 extends over 14 amino acids. Germline V CDR1 and CDR2: SGHDN, FVKESK. Trimming removed 4 bases from V and 6 bases from J; junction bases left unmatched: 7. The CDR3 region is CASSPLAGGNGYTF. Incomplete CDR3 DNA: TGTGCCAGCAGCCCGCTGGCAGGGGGCAATGGC.

This clone was observed at least ten times. Read data end 3 residues before the CDR3 end; the end is taken from the germline J gene. The V call is TRBV6-2 or TRBV6-3, the J call TRBJ1-2; D unclear. V was shortened by 6 bases and J by 4 bases, with 6 bases between the two germline ends. The length of the CDR3 is 11 residues. CDR1 and CDR2 from the germline V gene are MNHEY and SVGEGT. The CDR3 spells CASSQAYGYTF. The covered CDR3 bases are TGTGCCAGCAGCCAAGCCTATGGC.

In its sample, this clone was seen many times. The read stops 3 residues short of the end of the CDR3; the missing end is completed from the germline J gene. The chain couples TRBV28 to TRBJ1-1; possible D gene TRBD1, 5 bases. This CDR3 is 11 amino acids long. CDR1 and CDR2 (germline): MDHEN, SYDVKM. CDR3 region: CASTAPGKAFF. Incomplete CDR3 DNA: TGTGCCAGCACCGCCCCAGGGAAA.

The CDR3 loop reads CASSVTGAYGQYF. The DNA read from the CDR3 is TGTGCCAGCAGTGTCACAGGGGCCTATGGT. The chain combines TRBV6-1 with TRBJ2-4, with 7 nucleotides matching TRBD1. The read is 3 residues too short to cover the CDR3 end, so that end is filled in from the germline J gene. Germline CDR1 is MNHNS and CDR2 is SASEGT. The CDR3 has 13 residues.

This clone was seen only a few times. Sequencing ends 3 residues short of the CDR3 end; the germline J gene provides the rest. The chain recombines TRBV18 with TRBJ1-2; maybe TRBD1 (6 bases). Germline V gene data show CDR1 as KGHSH and CDR2 as LQKENI. CDR3 size: 16 residues. Partial CDR3 DNA: TGTGCCAGCTCACCACGGGTACAGGGAGCTTCCTACGAC. It codes for CASSPRVQGASYD. The entire CDR3 protein is CASSPRVQGASYDYTF.

The table lists this clone with many counts. The read terminates 3 residues before the CDR3 end, so the remaining end is supplied by the germline J gene. The chain links TRBV29-1 to TRBJ1-2; tentative D call: TRBD1 (6 bases). CDR1 SQVTM and CDR2 ANQGSEA come from the germline V gene. This CDR3 comprises 12 residues. V was trimmed by 8 bases and J by 5 bases, leaving 15 bases between them. The CDR3 reads CSTGQFKYGYTF. CDR3 DNA (partial): TGCAGCACTGGACAGTTTAAGTATGGC. Variable domain in full (rest from reference TRBV29-1 and TRBJ1-2): SAVISQKPSRDICQRGTSLTIQCQVDSQVTMMFWYRQQPGQSLTLIATANQGSEATYESGFVIDKFPISRPNLTFSTLTVSNMSPEDSSIYLCSTGQFKYGYTFGSGTRLTVV.

A note on this clone: The CDR3 is cut off 3 residues early in the read; its end comes from the germline J gene. The V gene is TRBV7-2, the J gene TRBJ2-3; the D gene could be TRBD1 or TRBD2 (7 bases each). Germline assignment: CDR1 SGHTA and CDR2 FQGNSA. This CDR3 is built from 14 residues. The CDR3 protein is CASSLARGRETQYF. CDR3 DNA (partial): TGTGCCAGCAGCTTAGCTAGGGGGCGGGAGACG.

This clone was found a few times. The read ends 3 residues before the CDR3 terminus; that terminus is restored from the germline J gene. The genes are TRBV10-2 and TRBJ1-2; no clear D gene. The CDR3 totals 16 residues. Germline V gene lookup returns CDR1 WSHSY and CDR2 SAAADI. V dropped 0 bases and J dropped 5 bases, with 16 bases sitting between them. CDR3 in amino acids: CASSESKVPDLYGYTF. The covered CDR3 bases are TGCGCCAGCAGTGAGTCGAAAGTCCCAGACTTATATGGC.

As concerns this clone: The read finishes 3 residues shy of the CDR3 end, and the germline J gene is used to complete it. This chain connects TRBV20-1 to TRBJ2-3; 9 nucleotides match TRBD2. The CDR3 contains 16 residues. Looked up from germline, CDR1 is DFQATT and CDR2 is SNEGSKA (reference sequence). Partial CDR3 DNA: TGCAGTGCTAGAGATTCTAGCGGGGTGACCGGAGAGACG. Its protein is CSARDSSGVTGET. The CDR3, in full, reads CSARDSSGVTGETQYF.

This clone has a count of ten or more. The read finishes 3 residues shy of the CDR3 end, and the germline J gene is used to complete it. The chain combines TRBV30 with TRBJ1-6; possibly TRBD1 for D (6 bases). Germline CDR1 is GTSNPN and CDR2 is SVGIG (reference sequence). V was shortened by 7 bases and J by 11 bases, with 18 bases between the two germline ends. The CDR3 extends over 13 amino acids. The part of the CDR3 DNA that was read is TGTGCCTATACTCCGGGACACAATCCACCC. Residues: CAYTPGHNPP. The entire CDR3 protein reads CAYTPGHNPPLHF.

Notes on this clone: A far bigger clonotype differs at one base, so this is likely a read error. The CDR3 is cut off 3 residues early in the read; its end comes from the germline J gene. The rearrangement uses TRBV30 and TRBJ1-6; D unresolved. This CDR3 comprises 16 residues. From germline, CDR1 is GTSNPN and CDR2 SVGIG (reference sequence). CDR3 in amino acids: CALSVPRDSYNSPLHF. Partial CDR3 DNA: TGTGCCTTGAGTGTACCCAGAGACTCCTATAATTCACCC.

This clone was seen a handful of times. The read terminates 3 residues before the CDR3 end, so the remaining end is supplied by the germline J gene. The chain employs TRBV30 and TRBJ2-4; 12 bases are shared with TRBD1. CDR3 length: 15 residues. The germline CDR1 and CDR2 sequences are GTSNPN and SVGIG (reference sequence). The CDR3 here is CAWSVGQGASRGQYF. CDR3 bases read: TGTGCCTGGAGTGTGGGACAGGGGGCTTCTCGCGGT.

At least ten counts were recorded for this clone. The read is 3 residues too short to cover the CDR3 end, so that end is filled in from the germline J gene. V usage is TRBV11-2 and J usage is TRBJ2-7; 8 bases are a match to TRBD2. V lost 3 bases and J lost 2; bases outside the gene matches: 6. In germline, CDR1 is SGHAT, CDR2 FQNNGV. There are 15 residues in the CDR3. CDR3 region: CASSLSSGATYEQYF. Incomplete CDR3 DNA: TGTGCCAGCAGCTTGAGTAGCGGGGCTACCTACGAG. The entire variable domain, with the rest obtained from reference TRBV11-2 and TRBJ2-7, is as follows: EAGVAQSPRYKIIEKRQSVAFWCNPISGHATLYWYQQILGQGPKLLIQFQNNGVVDDSQLPKDRFSAERLKGVDSTLKIQPAKLEDSAVYLCASSLSSGATYEQYFGPGTRLTVT.

This clone was counted at least ten times. CDR3 sequence: CSARDGTSGGANTGELFF. CDR3 DNA (partial): TGCAGTGCTAGAGATGGGACTAGCGGGGGGGCGAACACCGGGGAG. The V gene is TRBV20-1, the J gene TRBJ2-2, with 16 bases that match TRBD2. The sequenced fragment ends 3 residues before the CDR3 boundary, so the rest is inferred from the germline J gene. CDR1 DFQATT and CDR2 SNEGSKA come from the germline V gene (reference sequence). The CDR3 consists of 18 residues. Unmatched junction bases numbered 1, after V lost 0 bases and J lost 0 bases.

This clone appeared many times. The read terminates 3 residues before the CDR3 end, so the remaining end is supplied by the germline J gene. V is TRBV15 and J is TRBJ2-7, with a possible D match to TRBD2 (6 bases). The V gene lost 0 bases and the J gene lost 3 bases, with 9 bases spanning the gap. CDR1 is LNHNV and CDR2 is YYDKDF in the germline V gene (reference sequence). This CDR3 spans 14 amino acids. CDR3: CATSRDLGGYEQYF. The CDR3 bases that were read are TGTGCCACCAGCAGAGATCTGGGGGGCTACGAG.

This clone was found many times. The CDR3 end lies 3 residues beyond the end of the read and is filled in from the germline J gene. The chain combines TRBV20-1 with TRBJ2-5; D is unclear. The CDR3 contains 11 residues. V gave up 0 bases and J gave up 5 bases, with 4 bases separating them. The germline gives CDR1 DFQATT, CDR2 SNEGSKA (reference sequence). The DNA read from the CDR3 is TGCAGTGCTAGAGACCGGGAGACC. This gives the protein CSARDRET. The full CDR3 sequence reads CSARDRETQYF.

This clone was found many times. The covered CDR3 bases are TGCAGTGCTAGATCAGCAGACTGGCTAGATACG. It yields the protein CSARSADWLDT. The full CDR3 is CSARSADWLDTQYF. The V and J genes are TRBV20-1 and TRBJ2-3; no clear D. The CDR3 end is not reached by the read, which stops 3 residues before it; the germline J gene fills it in. Germline V gene lookup returns CDR1 DFQATT and CDR2 SNEGSKA (reference sequence). There are 14 residues in the CDR3. The germline V and J ends were trimmed by 2 bases and 5 bases, with 14 bases remaining between them.

In its sample, this clone was seen many times. CDR3 region: CASSRTGADTQYF. The CDR3 bases that were read are TGTGCCAGCAGCCGAACAGGAGCAGATACG. V and J are TRBV28 and TRBJ2-3, with D tentatively TRBD1 (5 bases). From the germline J gene comes the end of the CDR3, since the read stops 3 residues before it. Trimming pared 6 bases from V and 4 bases from J, leaving 11 bases between. The CDR3 sequence is 13 residues long. Germline assignment: CDR1 MDHEN and CDR2 SYDVKM.

The table lists this clone with many counts. The read ends 3 residues shy of where the CDR3 ends; the end is completed using the germline J gene. J is TRBJ1-1 and V is TRBV7-9; weak D call: TRBD1 (5 bases). The CDR3 loop spans 14 amino acids. V dropped 4 bases and J dropped 4 bases, with 13 bases sitting between them. Germline V gene sequence: CDR1 SEHNR, CDR2 FQNEAQ (reference sequence). CDR3 residues: CASSYGHSITEAFF. Incomplete CDR3 DNA: TGTGCCAGCAGCTACGGACACTCAATCACTGAA.

There are many counts of this clone. From the germline J gene comes the end of the CDR3, since the read stops 3 residues before it. The gene calls are TRBV20-1 and TRBJ2-3; 8 nucleotides line up with TRBD2. CDR3 length: 14 residues. CDR1 and CDR2 (germline): DFQATT, SNEGSKA (reference sequence). V lost 5 bases to trimming and J lost 3 bases; unmatched junction nucleotides: 7. CDR3 protein: CSAPSGGATDTQYF. The sequenced part of the CDR3 DNA is TGCAGTGCTCCCTCCGGGGGGGCGACAGATACG.

About this clone: The read ends 3 residues shy of where the CDR3 ends; the end is completed using the germline J gene. The chain combines TRBV29-1 with TRBJ2-3; 16 nucleotides line up with TRBD2. In germline, CDR1 is SQVTM, CDR2 ANQGSEA. This CDR3 contains 16 residues. V was pared by 8 bases and J by 2 bases, with 7 bases of the junction left unmatched. This chain's CDR3 is CSSTGLAGGPTDTQYF. The CDR3 DNA, read in part, is TGCAGCTCCACGGGACTAGCGGGGGGGCCCACAGATACG.

This clone was seen at least ten times. The DNA ends 3 residues before the CDR3 does, and the rest of the CDR3 is filled in from the germline J gene. This chain joins TRBV4-1 and TRBJ2-2, with D possibly TRBD1 on 6 matching bases. The germline CDR1 and CDR2 sequences are MGHRA and YSYEKL. The CDR3 sequence is 18 residues long. V lost 2 bases to trimming and J lost 0 bases, with 16 bases between them. Incomplete CDR3 DNA: TGCGCCAGCAGCCAACTAACCCGGGACACAGCGAACACCGGGGAG. It yields the protein CASSQLTRDTANTGE. In full, the CDR3 is CASSQLTRDTANTGELFF.

This clone was recorded at least ten times. One end of the junction fails to match germline, which may point to a read error. Coverage ceases 3 residues before the CDR3 finishes, and the germline J gene fills in the end. The chain links TRBV4-2 to TRBJ2-5, with no clear D. The CDR3 consists of 15 residues. Germline assignment: CDR1 LGHNA and CDR2 YNFKEQ. CDR3 amino acids: CASSQEFHTQETQYF. CDR3 bases read: TGCGCCAGCAGCCAAGAATTTCACACCCAAGAGACC.

This clone was observed many times. The CDR3 end falls 3 residues outside the read, so it is completed with the germline J gene. The chain employs TRBV5-4 and TRBJ1-2; D possibly corresponds to TRBD1 (5 bases). There are 14 residues in the CDR3. The ends were cut back, 4 bases at V and 2 bases at J, with 12 bases in the middle. Per the germline V gene, CDR1 is SGHNT and CDR2 is YYREEE (reference sequence). The part of the CDR3 DNA that was read is TGTGCCAGCAGCCCCCAAGAGGGGAACTATGGC. Translating it yields CASSPQEGNYG. The complete CDR3 reads CASSPQEGNYGYTF.